This TCR beta chain was observed in a study of blood T cells in healthy people across ages (dated by TCRdb to 2014 to 2015). Context from the whole study: Template switching captured roughly one uniquely barcoded TCR beta cDNA molecule per two T cells in model experiments. Age-related changes in TCR beta repertoire diversity were measured in the study by deep sequencing normalized with unique cDNA molecular identifiers. The donors were split into four age groups: young (average around 15 years), middle-aged (39), aged (62) and long-lived (more than 80). To avoid experimental bias, donors of different ages were randomly spread across the sequencing lanes. Using the same blood draw, the study looked at two additional independent replicas of 1 million unique cDNA reads for two donors, one aged 18 to 30 and the other aged 80 or older. What the authors observed across the whole study: Conclusive comparison of naive and antigen-experienced compartments was prevented by the profiling of bulk unsorted PBMCs. Estimates of total diversity based on one million sequenced T cells were regarded as lower bounds and as underestimates. The long-lived group showed more naive CD4+ T cells, fewer expanded clones and increased TCR diversity than the aged group, suggesting age selection. Observed TCR beta diversity per million T cells fell roughly linearly with age, and a significant reduction was already apparent by age around 40. There was a strong correlation between observed TCR beta diversity and the percentage of naive T cells measured by flow cytometry. Because the CMV infection status of the donors was unknown, age-related changes in expanded clonotypes may potentially have been confounded.

Library preparation used 5' RACE. The sequencing machine was an Illumina HiSeq 2500. A second PCR of 7 to 11 cycles was run with a J-beta primer mix and a sample-barcoded 5' primer. Each TCR beta cDNA molecule received a unique molecular identifier from a template-switch 5' adaptor carrying 12 random nucleotides. Each sample yielded at least 3 million CDR3-containing paired-end reads. The Mint cDNA synthesis kit, primed by a TRBC-specific oligonucleotide, was used to synthesize first-strand cDNA from all RNA. All cDNA was treated with uracil-DNA glycosylase and then went through a first 18-cycle PCR with the universal primers M1SS and BC2_uni_R. As for the original processing: For normalization, 1 million high-quality reads were randomly selected from each sample, with every read carrying a distinct molecular identifier. Instead of being binned into consensus sequences, reads that shared molecular identifiers were thrown out. MiTCR, set to a Q25 quality threshold and the strictest error-elimination algorithm, was used for CDR3 identification, clonotype clustering and error correction. A nonparametric unseen species model using Euler transformation provided a lower-bound estimate of total TCR beta diversity. TCRdb reprocessed the public reads (quality trimming at Q25 with fastp, clone calling with MiXCR) and kept in-frame beta chains. Every CDR3 protein is listed once, alongside the most common genes and DNA of its rows. The V and J calls and clone size are TCRdb's, not the authors'. Present in this sample are 890,000 or so distinct CDR3 sequences, around 68% of which were seen just once. The biggest ten clones account for about 27% of the sample.

Including the terminal cysteine and phenylalanine, the CDR3 comprises 14 residues. Just CDR3 DNA is preserved here, 42 bases in frame from base 1. CDR1 and CDR2, per the germline V gene, are MNHEY and SVGEGT. V is shortened by 3 bases, J by 6 bases, and the region joining them spans 13 bases. The count of this clonotype is one. Its antigen is still unknown. No base qualities exist here, and no much larger clone lies one base off it. The donors were some 36 Caucasian individuals from Russia, aged roughly 6 to 90 years, who were systemically healthy. Each donor gave 8 to 10 milliliters of peripheral blood, collected into EDTA-treated Vacutainer tubes. Ficoll-Paque density-gradient centrifugation was used to isolate PBMCs, with at least 7 million obtained per sample. Trizol reagent was used to extract total RNA from the PBMCs, yielding at least 5.5 micrograms per sample. Naive CD45RAhigh/CD27high T cell percentages were measured by flow cytometry on a PBMC aliquot from every donor.

Material: blood. The chain is encoded by TRBV6-2 or TRBV6-3 joined to TRBJ2-3; no D gene is confidently identified. The receptor's source is a young man in good health. The DNA sequence follows: TGTGCCAGCAGTTATAGGACGCGAGAGGATACGCAGTATTTT. Translated, this gives CASSYRTREDTQYF.